Given below is one T cell receptor beta chain in context. Antigen specificity is unknown. Amplification used 60 Vbeta primers and 13 Jbeta primers. In the source study's methods: Among the unique TCR beta chains that a later analysis counted, 80 million to 100 million in all, approximately 12 million were shared. The method was immunoSEQ multiplex PCR; TCRdb's version includes in-frame clones alone and lacks a portion of them. That table supplies the V and J calls and clone size; D and trimming were determined from the DNA. The repertoire holds more than 65,000 clones, with around 76% as singletons. The sample belongs to a study of cytomegalovirus exposure and HLA in healthy donors. Study-level points and caveats: High specificity and sensitivity for cytomegalovirus status were reported for the classifier. As was reported, the HLA-A and HLA-B alleles of most subjects were accurately predicted from TCR beta sequences. In terms of immune exposure information, only CMV serostatus was available.

CDR1 and CDR2 from the germline V gene are SEHNR and FQNEAQ (reference sequence). Trimming cost V 5 bases and J 4 bases; bases outside gene matches: 11. CDR3 length: 16 residues. The chain employs TRBV7-9 and TRBJ2-5; TRBD2 matches 9 bases. This TCR was recovered from a woman between 50 and 59 years old in good health and CMV-seropositive. The specimen was PBMCs. CDR3 protein: CASSGFGGRGRETQYF. The CDR3 coding sequence is TGTGCCAGCAGCGGGTTCGGCGGGAGGGGGCGAGAGACCCAGTACTTC.